This record looks at one TCR beta chain sequence and its context. This specimen comes from a study of T cell changes during pregnancy in multiple sclerosis. Sequencing used immunoSEQ multiplex PCR; TCRdb keeps in-frame clones, though not all of them. The sample holds about 110,000 clones, under 95% seen once. The sequence was obtained from a female donor with multiple sclerosis, enrolled in a pregnancy study. The sequencing used peripheral blood, collected after pregnancy.

The CDR3 DNA reads TGCGCCAGCAGCGCGGACTTGAACACTGAAGCTTTCTTT. This gives the protein CASSADLNTEAFF. The V gene is TRBV5-1, the J gene TRBJ1-1, with D unclear. The CDR3 has 13 residues. CDR1 is SGHRS and CDR2 is YFSETQ in the germline V gene. Trimming removed 4 bases from V and 0 bases from J, with 7 bases in between.